These 2 T cell receptor beta chains originate from one sample sequenced in a study of Ad26.COV2.S vaccination and SARS-CoV-2 variants. The treatment was: 19 received Ad26.COV2.S at low or high dose, single or two shots; 5 received placebo; per-sample allocation not given. Specimens were obtained on day 63 following the first vaccine or placebo injection. Sequenced by immunoSEQ multiplex PCR; TCRdb stores in-frame clones only, minus some. The top ten hold around 1.7% of the sample, which has roughly 400,000 clones, approximately 92% seen once. This specimen consisted of peripheral blood, obtained in a trial of Ad26.COV2.S vaccine versus placebo. These receptors were obtained from a person aged 18-65 years who received the Ad26.COV2.S COVID-19 vaccine or a placebo.

The V and J genes are TRBV5-1 and TRBJ2-1; TRBD1 agrees at 9 bases. Germline CDR1 reads SGHRS; CDR2 reads YFSETQ. Trimming at V came to 4 bases and at J to 7 bases, leaving 9 bases not matched to a gene. This CDR3 is 15 amino acids long. The CDR3 is CASSPGQGRPNEQFF. The CDR3 nucleotides are TGCGCCAGCAGCCCCGGACAGGGGAGACCAAATGAGCAGTTCTTC.

The chain links TRBV7-9 to TRBJ2-1; D ambiguous. Germline V CDR1 and CDR2: SEHNR, FQNEAQ (reference sequence). The CDR3 runs 14 residues. V was trimmed by 6 bases and J by 2 bases, leaving 11 bases between them. CDR3 residues: CASSDLGAYNEQFF. CDR3 DNA sequence: TGTGCCAGCAGTGACCTGGGTGCCTACAATGAGCAGTTCTTC.